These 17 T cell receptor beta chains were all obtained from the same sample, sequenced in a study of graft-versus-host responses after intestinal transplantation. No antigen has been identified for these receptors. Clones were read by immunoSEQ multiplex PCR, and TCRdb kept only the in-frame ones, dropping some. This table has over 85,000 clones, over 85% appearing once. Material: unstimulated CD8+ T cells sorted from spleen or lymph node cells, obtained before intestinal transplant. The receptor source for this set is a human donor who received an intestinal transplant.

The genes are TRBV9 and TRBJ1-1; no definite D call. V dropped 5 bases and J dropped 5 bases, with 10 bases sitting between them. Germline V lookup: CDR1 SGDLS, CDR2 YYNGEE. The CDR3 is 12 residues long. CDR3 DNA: TGTGCCAGCAGATCGGCCGGGACTGAAGCTTTCTTT. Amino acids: CASRSAGTEAFF. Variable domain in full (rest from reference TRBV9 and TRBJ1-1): DSGVTQTPKHLITATGQRVTLRCSPRSGDLSVYWYQQSLDQGLQFLIQYYNGEERAKGNILERFSAQQFPDLHSELNLSSLELGDSALYFCASRSAGTEAFFGQGTRLTVV.

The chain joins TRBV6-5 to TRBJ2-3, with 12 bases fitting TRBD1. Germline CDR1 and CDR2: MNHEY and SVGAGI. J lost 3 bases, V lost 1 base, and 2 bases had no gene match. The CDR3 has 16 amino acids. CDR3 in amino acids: CASSYWDRGPTDTQYF. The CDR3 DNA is TGTGCCAGCAGTTACTGGGACAGGGGGCCAACAGATACGCAGTATTTT.

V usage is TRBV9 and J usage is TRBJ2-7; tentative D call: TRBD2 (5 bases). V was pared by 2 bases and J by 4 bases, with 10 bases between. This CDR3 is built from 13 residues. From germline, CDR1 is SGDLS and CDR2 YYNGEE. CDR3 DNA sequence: TGTGCCAGCAGCGTTTCCAGCGGTTACGAGCAGTACTTC. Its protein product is CASSVSSGYEQYF.

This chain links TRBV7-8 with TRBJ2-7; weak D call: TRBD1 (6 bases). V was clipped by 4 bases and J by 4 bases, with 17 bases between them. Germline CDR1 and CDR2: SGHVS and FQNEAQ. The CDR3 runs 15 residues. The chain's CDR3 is CASSSQGDPGYEQYF. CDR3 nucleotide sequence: TGTGCCAGCAGCTCACAGGGAGATCCTGGATACGAGCAGTACTTC.

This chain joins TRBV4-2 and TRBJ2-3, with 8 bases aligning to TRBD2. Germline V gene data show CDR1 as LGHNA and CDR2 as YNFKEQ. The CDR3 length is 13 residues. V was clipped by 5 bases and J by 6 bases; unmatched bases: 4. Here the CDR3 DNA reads TGTGCCAGCAGCGCCGGGACTAGGGATACGCAGTATTTT. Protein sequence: CASSAGTRDTQYF.

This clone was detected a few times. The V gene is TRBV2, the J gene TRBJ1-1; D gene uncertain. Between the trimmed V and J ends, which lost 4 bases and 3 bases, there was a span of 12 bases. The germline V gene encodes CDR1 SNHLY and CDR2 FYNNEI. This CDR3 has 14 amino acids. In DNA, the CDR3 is TGTGCCAGCAGTGGGGAGGAGGGCGACACTGAAGCTTTCTTT. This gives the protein CASSGEEGDTEAFF.

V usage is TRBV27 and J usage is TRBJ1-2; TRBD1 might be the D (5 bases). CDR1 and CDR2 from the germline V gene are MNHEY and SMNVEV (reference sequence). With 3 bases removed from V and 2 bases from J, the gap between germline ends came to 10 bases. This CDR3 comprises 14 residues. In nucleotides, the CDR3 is TGTGCCAGCAGTTTCCGACGGGGGAACTATGGCTACACCTTC. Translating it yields CASSFRRGNYGYTF.

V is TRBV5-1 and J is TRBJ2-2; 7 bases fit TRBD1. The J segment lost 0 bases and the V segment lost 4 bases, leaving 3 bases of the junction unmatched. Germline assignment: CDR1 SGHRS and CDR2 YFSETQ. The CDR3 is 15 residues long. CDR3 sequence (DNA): TGCGCCAGCAGCCGGGACAGCGCGAACACCGGGGAGCTGTTTTTT. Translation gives CASSRDSANTGELFF.

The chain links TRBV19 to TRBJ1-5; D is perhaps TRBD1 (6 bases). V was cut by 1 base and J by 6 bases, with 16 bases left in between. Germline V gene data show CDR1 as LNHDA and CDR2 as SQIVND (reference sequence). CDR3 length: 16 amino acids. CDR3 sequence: CASSIVAQGSGQPQHF. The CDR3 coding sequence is TGTGCCAGTAGTATAGTCGCACAGGGATCGGGTCAGCCCCAGCATTTT.

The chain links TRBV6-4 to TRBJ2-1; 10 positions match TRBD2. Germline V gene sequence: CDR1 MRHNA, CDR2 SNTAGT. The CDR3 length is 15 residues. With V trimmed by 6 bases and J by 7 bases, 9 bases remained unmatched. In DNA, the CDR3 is TGTGCCAGCAGCGAAAGCGGGGGGGCGGGGAATGAGCAGTTCTTC. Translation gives CASSESGGAGNEQFF.

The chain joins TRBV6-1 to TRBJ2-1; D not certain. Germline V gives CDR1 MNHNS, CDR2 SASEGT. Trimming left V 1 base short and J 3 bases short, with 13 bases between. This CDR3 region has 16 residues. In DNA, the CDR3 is TGTGCCAGCAGTGAAGTTTTCGGGTCGGGCTACAATGAGCAGTTCTTC. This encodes CASSEVFGSGYNEQFF.

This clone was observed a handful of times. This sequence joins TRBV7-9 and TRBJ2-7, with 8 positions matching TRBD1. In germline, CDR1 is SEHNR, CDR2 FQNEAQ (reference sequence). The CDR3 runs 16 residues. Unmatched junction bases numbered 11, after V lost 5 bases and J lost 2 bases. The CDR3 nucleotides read TGTGCCAGCAGCGATCACAGGGGGAAGGCCCCCTACGAGCAGTACTTC. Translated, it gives CASSDHRGKAPYEQYF.

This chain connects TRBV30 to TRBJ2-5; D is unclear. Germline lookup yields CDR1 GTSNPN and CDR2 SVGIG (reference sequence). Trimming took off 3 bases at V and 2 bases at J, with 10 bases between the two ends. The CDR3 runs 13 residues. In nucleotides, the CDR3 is TGTGCCTGGAGCGGTTACAGTCAAGAGACCCAGTACTTC. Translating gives CAWSGYSQETQYF.

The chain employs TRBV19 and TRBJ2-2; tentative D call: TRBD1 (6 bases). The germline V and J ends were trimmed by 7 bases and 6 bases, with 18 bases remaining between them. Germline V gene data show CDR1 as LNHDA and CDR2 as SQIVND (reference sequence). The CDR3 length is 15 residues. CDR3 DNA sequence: TGTGCCAGTACCAACCTCGGGACACGAGCCGGGGAGCTGTTTTTT. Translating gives CASTNLGTRAGELFF.

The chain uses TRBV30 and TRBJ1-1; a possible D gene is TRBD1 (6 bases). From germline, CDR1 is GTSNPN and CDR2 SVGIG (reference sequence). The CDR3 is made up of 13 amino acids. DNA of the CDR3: TGTGCTTGGGAGGGGGACGGGAACACTGAAGCTTTCTTT. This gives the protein CAWEGDGNTEAFF.

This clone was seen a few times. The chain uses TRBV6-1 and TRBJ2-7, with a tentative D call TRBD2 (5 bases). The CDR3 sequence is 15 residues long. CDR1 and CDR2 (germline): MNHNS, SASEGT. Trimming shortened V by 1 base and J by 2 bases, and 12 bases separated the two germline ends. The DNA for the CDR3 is TGTGCCAGCAGTGAAGGGGTGGACTCAACCTACGAGCAGTACTTC. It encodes CASSEGVDSTYEQYF.

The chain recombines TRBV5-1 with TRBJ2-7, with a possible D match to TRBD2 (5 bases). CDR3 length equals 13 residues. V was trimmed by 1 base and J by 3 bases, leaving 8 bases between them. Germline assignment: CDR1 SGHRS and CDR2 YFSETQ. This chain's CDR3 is CASSLQRNYEQYF. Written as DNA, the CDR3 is TGCGCCAGCAGCTTGCAGCGGAACTACGAGCAGTACTTC.